What follows describes a single T cell receptor (beta chain). Its antigen is not identified. The sample contains more than one DNA sequence encoding this CDR3. Germline V CDR1 and CDR2: MNHEY, SMNVEV (reference sequence). V gave up 3 bases and J gave up 4 bases; unmatched junction bases: 6. This CDR3 comprises 14 residues. These data come from a study of cytomegalovirus exposure and HLA in healthy donors. Findings of the study overall: Certain sequence variants were highly shared and formed a cluster, and this cluster was likely a sequencing artifact.

The PCR had 60 Vbeta and 13 Jbeta primers. Assay: immunoSEQ multiplex PCR; the TCRdb copy retains only in-frame clones and omits some. The sample contains just over 200,000 clones, more than 60% of which appear only once. Sequencing was performed on PBMCs. The receptor was derived from a man aged 50 or older in good health and CMV-seronegative. The chain couples TRBV27 to TRBJ2-7; 7 positions match TRBD2. The CDR3 loop reads CASSLGPGGYEQYF. CDR3 sequence (DNA): TGTGCCAGCAGTTTGGGCCCCGGGGGGTACGAGCAGTACTTC.